This section outlines one T cell receptor beta chain sequence together with its context. Its specificity is unknown. Deletions cut 2 bases from V and 0 bases from J, with 5 bases between. The CDR3 totals 15 residues. CDR1 is KGHSH and CDR2 is LQKENI in the germline V gene. 5'RACE with constant-segment primers yielded barcoded, UMI-tagged TCR alpha and TCR beta cDNA libraries. Using its own MiXCR run on the 5' RACE reads, TCRdb lists one record per CDR3 protein. The table lists about 400,000 distinct CDR3 sequences, 20% to 25% of them singletons. The sample is drawn from a study of T-cell memory formation after mild COVID-19. About the research overall: In these data, TCR clusters were largely donor specific.

Study observations and caveats: Pre-infection memory already had some responding clones, implying cross-reactive memory joined.

The receptor was derived from an adult woman who had mild COVID-19 (a few samples of this study predate the infection). Cell type and time point are not known. The sequencing sample was made of PBMCs or a T cell subset sorted from them (not recorded which). V is TRBV18 and J is TRBJ2-6; D is undetermined. CDR3 in amino acids: CASSPSGSGANVLTF. The CDR3 nucleotides are TGTGCCAGCTCACCATCGGGCTCTGGGGCCAACGTCCTGACTTTC.